Listed below are T cell receptor beta chains from one sample, sequenced in a study of PD-1 blockade in mismatch repair-deficient tumors. Some clones are missing from TCRdb's copy, which holds only in-frame ones; the method was immunoSEQ multiplex PCR. The sample has 100,000 to 150,000 clones, almost 90% seen once. The sequencing used peripheral blood, collected just over 70 weeks after starting pembrolizumab. The receptors shown here come from an adult with mismatch repair-deficient cancer. Each CDR3 is given with its conserved first and last residue. D genes are given only for firm matches. The size of a clone is reported for some rows only, either as once, few or many, or as a class for expanded clones.

CDR3aa,CDR3nt,len,d_gene,v_gene,j_gene,abundance
CASSIVAGISYEQYF,TGTGCCAGTAGTATAGTGGCAGGGATCTCCTACGAGCAGTACTTC,15,-,TRBV19,TRBJ2-7,-
CASMWRVNEQFF,TGCGCCAGCATGTGGAGAGTCAATGAGCAGTTCTTC,12,-,TRBV10-2,TRBJ2-1,-
CAWSVFDEQYF,TGTGCCTGGAGTGTGTTCGACGAGCAGTACTTC,11,-,TRBV30,TRBJ2-7,-
CASSPIAGANTGELFF,TGTGCCAGCAGCCCTATAGCGGGGGCGAACACCGGGGAGCTGTTTTTT,16,TRBD2,TRBV11-2,TRBJ2-2,-
CASGPTPKQGAVEQYF,TGTGCTAGTGGCCCCACACCCAAACAGGGGGCCGTCGAGCAGTACTTC,16,TRBD1,TRBV12-5,TRBJ2-7,-
CASSLVSWTDANTGELFF,TGTGCCAGCAGCTTAGTGTCCTGGACAGACGCGAACACCGGGGAGCTGTTTTTT,18,-,TRBV7-9,TRBJ2-2,-
CASSYGGPSDTQYF,TGTGCCAGCAGTTACGGGGGTCCATCGGATACGCAGTATTTT,14,-,TRBV6-6,TRBJ2-3,once
CASSAANTGELFF,TGTGCCAGCAGCGCGGCGAACACCGGGGAGCTGTTTTTT,13,-,TRBV7-9,TRBJ2-2,-
CASSPLRARARDEKLFF,TGTGCCAGCAGTCCCCTCCGGGCGCGGGCCAGGGATGAAAAACTGTTTTTT,17,-,TRBV27,TRBJ1-4,-
CASSGYGTGAGEKLFF,TGTGCCAGCAGCGGATATGGGACAGGGGCCGGGGAAAAACTGTTTTTT,16,TRBD1,TRBV9,TRBJ1-4,-
CTSSQGGTVRQILYGYTF,TGCACCAGCAGCCAAGGCGGGACAGTACGCCAAATCCTCTATGGCTACACCTTC,18,-,TRBV1,TRBJ1-2,-
CASSPTDTQYF,TGTGCCAGCAGTCCAACAGATACGCAGTATTTT,11,-,TRBV2,TRBJ2-3,-
CASSQVASGSFNEQFF,TGCGCCAGCAGCCAAGTAGCTAGCGGGAGTTTCAATGAGCAGTTCTTC,16,TRBD2,TRBV4-3,TRBJ2-1,-
CAISEGQGNYEQYF,TGTGCCATCAGTGAGGGACAGGGTAACTACGAGCAGTACTTC,14,TRBD1,TRBV10-3,TRBJ2-7,-
CASSHRGEYQETQYF,TGTGCCAGCAGCCACAGGGGGGAGTACCAAGAGACCCAGTACTTC,15,TRBD1,TRBV7-8,TRBJ2-5,-
CASSPTLGTLSYEQYF,TGTGCCAGCAGCCCCACGTTAGGAACGCTTTCCTACGAGCAGTACTTC,16,-,TRBV7-9,TRBJ2-7,-
CASSQEQGPEQYF,TGTGCCAGCAGCCAAGAGCAGGGTCCCGAGCAGTACTTC,13,-,TRBV14,TRBJ2-7,-
CASSIRAATDTQYF,TGTGCCAGTAGTATTAGGGCCGCCACAGATACGCAGTATTTT,14,-,TRBV19,TRBJ2-3,-
CASSFMAGRNSNQPQHF,TGTGCCAGCAGTTTCATGGCAGGGAGGAATAGCAATCAGCCCCAGCATTTT,17,-,TRBV27,TRBJ1-5,-
CAWSIHRLAADEQFF,TGTGCCTGGAGTATCCATCGACTAGCTGCGGATGAGCAGTTCTTC,15,TRBD2,TRBV30,TRBJ2-1,-
CASSFRTGISDEQYF,TGCGCCAGCAGCTTTCGGACAGGGATCAGCGACGAGCAGTACTTC,15,TRBD1,TRBV5-1,TRBJ2-7,-
CASSSELAKNIQYF,TGTGCCAGCAGTTCGGAACTAGCCAAAAACATTCAGTACTTC,14,-,TRBV27,TRBJ2-4,-
CASTADRKNEKLFF,TGTGCCAGCACGGCAGACAGGAAAAATGAAAAACTGTTTTTT,14,-,TRBV28,TRBJ1-4,-
CASLVDGGRYNEQFF,TGTGCCAGTTTGGTAGACGGGGGCCGTTACAATGAGCAGTTCTTC,15,-,TRBV19,TRBJ2-1,-
CASSLASGGGETQYF,TGCGCCAGCAGCTTGGCCAGCGGGGGCGGAGAGACCCAGTACTTC,15,TRBD2,TRBV5-1,TRBJ2-5,once
CASSSYSDSNQPQHF,TGTGCCAGCAGTTCGTACTCGGATAGCAATCAGCCCCAGCATTTT,15,-,TRBV27,TRBJ1-5,-
CASSYGTGSYEQYF,TGCGCCAGCAGCTACGGGACAGGATCCTACGAGCAGTACTTC,14,TRBD1,TRBV5-1,TRBJ2-7,-
CATADTPNYNEQFF,TGTGCCACCGCGGACACGCCGAACTACAATGAGCAGTTCTTC,14,-,TRBV19,TRBJ2-1,-
CASSLLGQVAGDTQYF,TGCGCCAGCAGCTTGCTGGGTCAGGTCGCGGGGGATACGCAGTATTTT,16,-,TRBV5-1,TRBJ2-3,-